The clone carrying this T cell receptor (beta chain) was picked up one time. The antigen is not known. These data are taken from a study of cytomegalovirus exposure and HLA in healthy donors. Regarding the study as a whole: Rates of TCR association differed by HLA locus in a later analysis, with DRB1 highest and HLA-C lowest.

The PCR contained 60 Vbeta and 13 Jbeta primers. Here immunoSEQ multiplex PCR was the method, and the copy in TCRdb shows in-frame clones only, minus some. This table holds about 120,000 clones, around three quarters found once. This CDR3 contains 11 residues. Per the germline V gene, CDR1 is SGHTA and CDR2 is FQGNSA. V lost 5 bases, J lost 8 bases, and 9 bases lay in between. The sequencing input was PBMCs. The sequence derives from a man aged 50-60 years in good health and CMV-seropositive. The chain uses TRBV7-2 and TRBJ1-1; no clear D gene. Written as DNA, the CDR3 is TGTGCCAGCAGCACCGGTGTGGAAGCTTTCTTT. Protein sequence: CASSTGVEAFF.